The 21 T cell receptor beta chains listed next were all sequenced from one sample in a study of blood T cell repertoires in COVID-19. Produced via immunoSEQ multiplex PCR; TCRdb's table is partial and in-frame only. The table lists around 52,000 clones, 87% of them singletons. Input material: peripheral blood. Receptors were obtained from a woman of 80 years or more with COVID-19, enrolled during active disease.

The rearrangement links TRBV3-1 (or the pseudogene TRBV3-2) to TRBJ2-1; 16 bases fit TRBD2. Germline-derived CDR1 and CDR2 are LGHDT and YNNKEL (reference sequence). J gave up 6 bases and V 4 bases, and 12 bases lay outside the gene matches. The CDR3 is made up of 19 amino acids. This CDR3 is CASSRRMGTSGGAGNEQFF. The DNA for the CDR3 is TGTGCCAGCAGCCGAAGAATGGGGACTAGCGGGGGGGCGGGCAATGAGCAGTTCTTC.

V gene TRBV12-3 or TRBV12-4 combines with J gene TRBJ1-1; 7 nucleotides line up with TRBD1. The CDR3 totals 13 residues. V trimming: 5 bases; J trimming: 5 bases; junction bases outside the gene matches: 5. This CDR3 is CASSRTGATEAFF. The CDR3 DNA follows: TGTGCCAGCAGTAGGACAGGTGCTACTGAAGCTTTCTTT.

J is TRBJ1-6 and V is TRBV18, with 9 bases matching TRBD1. With 5 bases clipped from V and 5 bases from J, the junction kept 4 bases outside the gene matches. Germline values: CDR1 KGHSH, CDR2 LQKENI. This CDR3 is 15 amino acids long. CDR3 region: CASSGQGPDNSPLHF. As DNA, the CDR3 is TGTGCCAGCTCAGGACAGGGGCCGGATAATTCACCCCTCCACTTT.

V gene TRBV6-5 combines with J gene TRBJ2-3, with 9 nucleotides matching TRBD1. CDR1 is MNHEY, CDR2 SVGAGI, per germline. This CDR3 comprises 14 residues. The V gene end was trimmed by 2 bases and the J gene end by 4 bases; junction bases not matched to a gene: 1. As DNA, the CDR3 is TGTGCCAGCAGTTACGGGACAGGGTCAGATACGCAGTATTTT. Its protein is CASSYGTGSDTQYF.

The J gene is TRBJ2-5, the V gene TRBV5-1, with TRBD1 identical over 10 bases. There are 15 residues in the CDR3. After removal of 0 bases from V and 1 base from J, the junction contained 0 bases not matched to a gene. Germline CDR1 and CDR2: SGHRS and YFSETQ. The CDR3 coding sequence is TGCGCCAGCAGCTTGGGACAGGGGGCCCAAGAGACCCAGTACTTC. It yields the protein CASSLGQGAQETQYF.

The chain carries TRBV6-2 or TRBV6-3 and TRBJ2-5; maybe TRBD2 (6 bases). The germline V gene encodes CDR1 MNHEY and CDR2 SVGEGT. CDR3 length: 13 amino acids. Trimming took off 5 bases at V and 4 bases at J, with 11 bases between the two ends. The CDR3 bases are TGTGCCAGCAGTCGAGGAGGGCTAGAGACCCAGTACTTC. Protein product: CASSRGGLETQYF.

This chain joins TRBV5-4 and TRBJ2-5, with 9 bases identical to TRBD2. The CDR3 has 16 amino acids. Germline values: CDR1 SGHNT, CDR2 YYREEE (reference sequence). After removal of 4 bases from V and 4 bases from J, the junction contained 11 bases not matched to a gene. The CDR3 protein is CASSPLAAGGRETQYF. CDR3 nucleotide sequence: TGTGCCAGCAGCCCTCTTGCCGCGGGGGGGCGAGAGACCCAGTACTTC.

The gene calls are TRBV3-1 (or the pseudogene TRBV3-2) and TRBJ1-1; unclear D gene. The CDR3 length is 15 residues. The germline V and J ends were trimmed by 1 base and 0 bases, with 9 bases remaining between them. CDR1 and CDR2 (germline): LGHDT, YNNKEL (reference sequence). DNA of the CDR3: TGTGCCAGCAGCCAAGGGGCAGACATGAACACTGAAGCTTTCTTT. Translation gives CASSQGADMNTEAFF.

This clone has a single count. The chain couples TRBV5-1 to TRBJ2-6, with TRBD1 identical over 10 bases. V gave up 4 bases and J gave up 2 bases; unmatched junction bases: 6. In germline, CDR1 is SGHRS, CDR2 YFSETQ. CDR3 size: 17 residues. The CDR3 sequence: CASSEGQGKAGANVLTF. Written as DNA, the CDR3 is TGCGCCAGCAGCGAGGGACAGGGGAAGGCTGGGGCCAACGTCCTGACTTTC. The full variable domain, completed using reference TRBV5-1 and TRBJ2-6, is KAGVTQTPRYLIKTRGQQVTLSCSPISGHRSVSWYQQTPGQGLQFLFEYFSETQRNKGNFPGRFSGRQFSNSRSEMNVSTLELGDSALYLCASSEGQGKAGANVLTFGAGSRLTVL.

The CDR3 sequence: CASSLEENYGYTF. The CDR3 DNA sequence: TGTGCCAGCAGCTTAGAGGAGAACTATGGCTACACCTTC. This rearrangement joins TRBV7-9 to TRBJ1-2, with D unresolved. The CDR3 has 13 residues. Trimming took off 1 base at V and 2 bases at J, with 5 bases between the two ends. CDR1 SEHNR and CDR2 FQNEAQ come from the germline V gene (reference sequence).

The chain couples TRBV19 to TRBJ2-2, with D perhaps matching TRBD2 (6 bases). V was shortened by 4 bases and J by 5 bases, with 17 bases between the two germline ends. CDR1 and CDR2 from the germline V gene are LNHDA and SQIVND (reference sequence). CDR3 length: 16 residues. The CDR3 protein is CASSKPPGVGTGELFF. For the CDR3, the DNA is TGTGCCAGTAGTAAACCACCGGGGGTCGGAACCGGGGAGCTGTTTTTT. Full variable domain (outside the CDR3, taken from reference TRBV19 and TRBJ2-2): DGGITQSPKYLFRKEGQNVTLSCEQNLNHDAMYWYRQDPGQGLRLIYYSQIVNDFQKGDIAEGYSVSREKKESFPLTVTSAQKNPTAFYLCASSKPPGVGTGELFFGEGSRLTVL.

This chain links TRBV21-1 with TRBJ2-3; the D segment call TRBD1 is taken from the table without a DNA check. TRBV21-1 is termed a pseudogene. The CDR3 spans 14 residues. The DNA of the CDR3 is TGTGCCAGCAGCGAAATACGGAACCGGGACAGGCGGTATTTT. This codes for CASSEIRNRDRRYF.

J is TRBJ1-2 and V is TRBV4-1; D is ambiguous. With 6 bases removed from V and 6 bases from J, the gap between germline ends came to 23 bases. CDR1 MGHRA and CDR2 YSYEKL come from the germline V gene. CDR3 length: 16 residues. CDR3 in DNA: TGCGCCAGCAGTCAAACCGAGGCCACGGCGATGGATGGCTACACCTTC. Translation: CASSQTEATAMDGYTF.

This chain connects TRBV6-5 to TRBJ1-6, with 10 bases fitting TRBD1. This CDR3 contains 15 residues. The V gene end was trimmed by 4 bases and the J gene end by 11 bases; junction bases not matched to a gene: 8. From germline, CDR1 is MNHEY and CDR2 SVGAGI. For the CDR3, the DNA is TGTGCCAGCAGTTTATTGACAGGGGGCGCGGCACCCCTCCACTTT. Its protein is CASSLLTGGAAPLHF.

The rearrangement uses TRBV5-1 and TRBJ2-5; 7 bases match TRBD1. Germline CDR1 SGHRS, CDR2 YFSETQ. The junction had 8 bases not matched to a gene; V was cut back by 6 bases and J by 0 bases. The CDR3 has 15 amino acids. DNA of the CDR3: TGCGCCAGCATCCCCGGGACAGAGTACCAAGAGACCCAGTACTTC. This sequence encodes CASIPGTEYQETQYF.

The CDR3 loop is CASSIAAGAGTEAFF. As DNA, the CDR3 is TGTGCCAGTAGTATAGCTGCAGGGGCTGGTACTGAAGCTTTCTTT. The rearrangement links TRBV19 to TRBJ1-1; possibly TRBD1 for D (6 bases). Germline CDR1 and CDR2: LNHDA and SQIVND (reference sequence). Trimming shortened V by 1 base and J by 5 bases, and 14 bases separated the two germline ends. The CDR3 totals 15 residues.

The chain has TRBV27 and TRBJ1-1, with no clear D. The CDR3 covers 15 residues. CDR1 and CDR2 (germline): MNHEY, SMNVEV (reference sequence). V was pared by 3 bases and J by 3 bases, with 14 bases between. This CDR3 reads CASSFVGADHTEAFF. In DNA, the CDR3 is TGTGCCAGCAGTTTTGTCGGAGCAGACCACACTGAAGCTTTCTTT.

The chain has TRBV5-6 and TRBJ1-2; no definite D call. In germline, CDR1 is SGHDT, CDR2 YYEEEE. Trimming took off 0 bases at V and 2 bases at J, with 5 bases between the two ends. This CDR3 has 13 amino acids. DNA of the CDR3: TGTGCCAGCAGCTTGGGGCAGAACTATGGCTACACCTTC. Translating it yields CASSLGQNYGYTF.

The chain joins TRBV25-1 to TRBJ2-2; D perhaps matches TRBD1 (5 bases). The germline gives CDR1 MGHDK, CDR2 SYGVNS. V was shortened by 0 bases and J by 4 bases, with 12 bases between the two germline ends. The CDR3 contains 16 residues. The CDR3 coding sequence is TGTGCCAGCAGTGAATATTCCGGTCAGGGCACCGGGGAGCTGTTTTTT. Translating gives CASSEYSGQGTGELFF.

The rearrangement links TRBV6-5 to TRBJ1-4; 7 nucleotides align to TRBD1. The CDR3 totals 13 residues. V gave up 8 bases and J gave up 4 bases; unmatched junction bases: 4. Germline CDR1 reads MNHEY; CDR2 reads SVGAGI. The CDR3 spells CASGGQSNEKLFF. The CDR3, as DNA: TGTGCCAGCGGGGGACAGAGTAATGAAAAACTGTTTTTT.

The chain links TRBV10-3 to TRBJ2-7; 12 bases fit TRBD2. Germline CDR1 ENHRY, CDR2 SYGVKD. The CDR3 has 15 amino acids. The J segment lost 3 bases and the V segment lost 6 bases, leaving 6 bases of the junction unmatched. CDR3 sequence (DNA): TGTGCCATCAGACTTACTAGCGGGGGGAACTACGAGCAGTACTTC. As protein: CAIRLTSGGNYEQYF.